Below are 8 T cell receptor beta chains sequenced from a single sample in a study of graft-versus-host responses after intestinal transplantation. Method: immunoSEQ multiplex PCR; TCRdb's copy keeps in-frame clones and lacks some. The data show some 25,000 clones, about 95% seen once. This material consisted of PBMCs, taken roughly 32 days after intestinal transplant. The receptor set was obtained from a human patient who received an intestinal transplant, so some T cells may come from the graft donor.

The sample holds one count of this clone. J is TRBJ2-7 and V is TRBV7-8, with D unclear. The CDR3 spans 13 residues. In germline, CDR1 is SGHVS, CDR2 FQNEAQ. V lost 2 bases and J 3 bases, leaving 8 bases between the germline ends. CDR3 loop: CASSLQVSYEQYF. The CDR3 DNA follows: TGTGCCAGCAGCTTACAGGTCAGCTACGAGCAGTACTTC.

The chain links TRBV28 to TRBJ2-7; 15 nucleotides agree with TRBD2. Germline CDR1 is MDHEN and CDR2 is SYDVKM. V was pared by 6 bases and J by 6 bases, with 9 bases of the junction left unmatched. This CDR3 contains 16 residues. CDR3 sequence: CASRPWTSGRAFEQYF. The CDR3 DNA is TGTGCCAGCAGACCATGGACTAGCGGGAGGGCCTTCGAGCAGTACTTC.

This sequence joins TRBV23-1 and TRBJ2-3; D tentatively fits TRBD1 or TRBD2 (5 bases each). TRBV23-1 falls under the ORF class, with uncertain function. The CDR3 spans 16 residues. Trimming shortened V by 7 bases and J by 3 bases, and 20 bases separated the two germline ends. This CDR3 reads CASTVSPVGGTDTQYF. The CDR3 DNA reads TGCGCCAGCACCGTCAGTCCAGTTGGGGGTACAGATACGCAGTATTTT.

V and J are TRBV4-3 and TRBJ2-6; a possible D gene is TRBD1 (6 bases). The V and J ends lost 0 bases and 1 base respectively, with 7 bases between them. The CDR3 is made up of 16 amino acids. Germline V CDR1 and CDR2: LGHNA, YSLEER. CDR3 protein: CASSQDRGSGANVLTF. CDR3 bases: TGCGCCAGCAGCCAAGACAGGGGATCTGGGGCCAACGTCCTGACTTTC.

The rearrangement uses TRBV9 and TRBJ1-1, with a possible D match to TRBD1 (5 bases). Germline CDR1 SGDLS, CDR2 YYNGEE. This CDR3 has 16 amino acids. V shed 0 bases and J shed 4 bases, with 16 bases lying between them. The CDR3 here is CASSVVRDGGGTEAFF. In nucleotides, the CDR3 is TGTGCCAGCAGCGTAGTCAGGGACGGAGGTGGCACTGAAGCTTTCTTT.

This clone has just one count. V gene TRBV10-3 combines with J gene TRBJ2-3; TRBD1 matches at 7 bases. V was clipped by 1 base and J by 2 bases; unmatched bases: 6. Germline V CDR1 and CDR2: ENHRY, SYGVKD. CDR3 size: 16 residues. In nucleotides, the CDR3 is TGTGCCATCAGTGAGTTTGAGACAGGGACCACAGATACGCAGTATTTT. As protein: CAISEFETGTTDTQYF.

This clone appeared a single time. The J gene is TRBJ2-1, the V gene TRBV28; 11 nucleotides match TRBD2. The CDR3 is 15 amino acids. The germline V gene has CDR1 MDHEN and CDR2 SYDVKM. V trimming: 6 bases; J trimming: 5 bases; junction bases outside the gene matches: 6. The CDR3 here is CASSQRGLADNEQFF. The CDR3 nucleotides are TGTGCCAGCAGCCAAAGGGGACTAGCGGACAATGAGCAGTTCTTC.

This clone was counted a single time. CDR3 sequence reads: CASSQYQTGTEAFF. CDR3 nucleotides: TGCGCCAGCAGCCAGTACCAAACCGGGACAGAAGCTTTCTTT. The rearrangement links TRBV4-3 to TRBJ1-1; the D gene is possibly TRBD1 (6 bases). The V gene's germline CDR1 is LGHNA and CDR2 YSLEER. The CDR3 contains 14 residues. V was cut by 3 bases and J by 8 bases, with 16 bases left in between.